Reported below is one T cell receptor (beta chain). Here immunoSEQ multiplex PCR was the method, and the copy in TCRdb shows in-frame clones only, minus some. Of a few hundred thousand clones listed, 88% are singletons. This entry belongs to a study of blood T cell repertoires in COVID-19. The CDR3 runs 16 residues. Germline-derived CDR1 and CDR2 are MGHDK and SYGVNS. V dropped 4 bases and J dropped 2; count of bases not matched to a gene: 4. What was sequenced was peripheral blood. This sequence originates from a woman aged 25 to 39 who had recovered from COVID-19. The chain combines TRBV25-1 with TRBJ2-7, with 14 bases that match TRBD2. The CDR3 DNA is TGTGCCAGCAGTGCCGGACTAGCGGGGGGCCCCTACGAGCAGTACTTC. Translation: CASSAGLAGGPYEQYF.